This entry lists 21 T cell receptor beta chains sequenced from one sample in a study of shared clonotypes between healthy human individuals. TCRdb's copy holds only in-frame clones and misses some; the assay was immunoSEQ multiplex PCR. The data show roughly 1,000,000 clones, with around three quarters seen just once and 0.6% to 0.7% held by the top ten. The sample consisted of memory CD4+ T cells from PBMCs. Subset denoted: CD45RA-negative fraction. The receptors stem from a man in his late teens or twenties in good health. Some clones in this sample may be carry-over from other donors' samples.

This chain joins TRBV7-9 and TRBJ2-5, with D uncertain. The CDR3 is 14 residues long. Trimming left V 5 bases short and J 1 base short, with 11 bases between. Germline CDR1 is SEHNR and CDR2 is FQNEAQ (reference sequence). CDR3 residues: CASSPTYSQETQYF. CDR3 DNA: TGTGCCAGCAGCCCTACGTACAGCCAAGAGACCCAGTACTTC.

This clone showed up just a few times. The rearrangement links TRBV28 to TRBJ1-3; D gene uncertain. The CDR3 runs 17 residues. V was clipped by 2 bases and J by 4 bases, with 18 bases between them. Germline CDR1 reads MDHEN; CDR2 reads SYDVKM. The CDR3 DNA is TGTGCCAGCAGTTTAACAGAAGGGTACGAGGTGGGAAACACCATATATTTT. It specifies CASSLTEGYEVGNTIYF.

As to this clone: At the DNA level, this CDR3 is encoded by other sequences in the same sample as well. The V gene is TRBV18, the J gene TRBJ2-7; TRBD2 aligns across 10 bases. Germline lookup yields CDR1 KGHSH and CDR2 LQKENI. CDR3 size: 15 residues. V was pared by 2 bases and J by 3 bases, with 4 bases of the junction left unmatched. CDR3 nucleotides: TGTGCCAGCTCACCAGGTGCTAGCGGGAGCTACGAGCAGTACTTC. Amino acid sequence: CASSPGASGSYEQYF.

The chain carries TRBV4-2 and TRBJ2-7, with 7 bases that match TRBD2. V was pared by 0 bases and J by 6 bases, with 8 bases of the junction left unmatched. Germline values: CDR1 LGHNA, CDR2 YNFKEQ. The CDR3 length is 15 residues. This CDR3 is CASSQESLAGSEQYF. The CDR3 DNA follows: TGTGCCAGCAGCCAAGAGAGCTTAGCGGGTAGCGAGCAGTACTTC.

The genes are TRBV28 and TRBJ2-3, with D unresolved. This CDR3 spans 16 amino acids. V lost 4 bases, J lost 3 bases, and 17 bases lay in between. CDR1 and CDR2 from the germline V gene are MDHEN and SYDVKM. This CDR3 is CASSSSSATKTDTQYF. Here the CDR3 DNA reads TGTGCCAGCAGTTCCTCCTCCGCGACGAAAACAGATACGCAGTATTTT. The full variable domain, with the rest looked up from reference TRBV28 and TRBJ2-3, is DVKVTQSSRYLVKRTGEKVFLECVQDMDHENMFWYRQDPGLGLRLIYFSYDVKMKEKGDIPEGYSVSREKKERFSLILESASTNQTSMYLCASSSSSATKTDTQYFGPGTRLTVL.

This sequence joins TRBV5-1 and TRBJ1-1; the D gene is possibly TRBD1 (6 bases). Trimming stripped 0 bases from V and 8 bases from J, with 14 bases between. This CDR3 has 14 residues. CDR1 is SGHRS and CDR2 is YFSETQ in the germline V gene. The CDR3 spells CASSLGTAGGEAFF. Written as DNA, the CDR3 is TGCGCCAGCAGCTTGGGGACAGCCGGGGGCGAAGCTTTCTTT.

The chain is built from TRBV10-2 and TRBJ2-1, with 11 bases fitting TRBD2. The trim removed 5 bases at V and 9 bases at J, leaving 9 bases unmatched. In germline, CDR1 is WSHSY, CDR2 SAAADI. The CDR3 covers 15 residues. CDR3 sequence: CASSFLAGGGFEQFF. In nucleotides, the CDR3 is TGCGCCAGCAGTTTTTTAGCGGGAGGGGGATTTGAGCAGTTCTTC.

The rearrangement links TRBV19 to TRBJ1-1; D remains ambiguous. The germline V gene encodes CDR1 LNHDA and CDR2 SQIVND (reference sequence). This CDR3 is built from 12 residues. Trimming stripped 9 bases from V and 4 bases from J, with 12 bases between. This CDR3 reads CASRSPRTEAFF. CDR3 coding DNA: TGTGCCAGCCGGAGTCCTCGCACTGAAGCTTTCTTT. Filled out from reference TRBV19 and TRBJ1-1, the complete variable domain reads DGGITQSPKYLFRKEGQNVTLSCEQNLNHDAMYWYRQDPGQGLRLIYYSQIVNDFQKGDIAEGYSVSREKKESFPLTVTSAQKNPTAFYLCASRSPRTEAFFGQGTRLTVV.

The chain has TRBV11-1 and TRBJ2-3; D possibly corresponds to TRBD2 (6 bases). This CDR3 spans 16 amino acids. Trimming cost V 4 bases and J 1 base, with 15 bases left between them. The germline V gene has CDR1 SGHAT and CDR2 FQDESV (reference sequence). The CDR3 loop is CASSYEGGRGTDTQYF. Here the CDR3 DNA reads TGTGCCAGCAGCTACGAGGGAGGTAGGGGCACAGATACGCAGTATTTT.

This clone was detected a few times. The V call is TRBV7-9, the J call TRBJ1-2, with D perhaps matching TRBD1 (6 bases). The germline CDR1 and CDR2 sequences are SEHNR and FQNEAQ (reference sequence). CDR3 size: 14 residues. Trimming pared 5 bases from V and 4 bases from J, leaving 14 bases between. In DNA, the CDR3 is TGTGCCAGCAGCCCCGTAACAGGGCTCTATGGCTACACCTTC. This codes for CASSPVTGLYGYTF.

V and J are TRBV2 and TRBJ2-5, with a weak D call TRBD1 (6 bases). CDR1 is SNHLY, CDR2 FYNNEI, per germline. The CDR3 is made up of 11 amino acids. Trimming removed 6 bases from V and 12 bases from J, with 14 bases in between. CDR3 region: CASRMWTEKYF. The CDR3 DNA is TGTGCCAGCAGAATGTGGACAGAGAAGTACTTC.

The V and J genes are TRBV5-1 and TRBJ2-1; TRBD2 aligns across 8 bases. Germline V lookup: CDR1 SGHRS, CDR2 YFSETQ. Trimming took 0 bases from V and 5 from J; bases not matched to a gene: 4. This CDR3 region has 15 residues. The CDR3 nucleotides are TGCGCCAGCAGCTTGGAGAGCGGGAGTAACAATGAGCAGTTCTTC. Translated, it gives CASSLESGSNNEQFF.

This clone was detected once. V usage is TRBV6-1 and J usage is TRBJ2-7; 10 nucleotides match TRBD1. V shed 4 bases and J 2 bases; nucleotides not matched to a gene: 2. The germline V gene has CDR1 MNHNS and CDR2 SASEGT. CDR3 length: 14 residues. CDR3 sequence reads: CASSGDRGAYEQYF. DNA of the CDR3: TGTGCCAGCAGTGGGGACAGGGGAGCCTACGAGCAGTACTTC.

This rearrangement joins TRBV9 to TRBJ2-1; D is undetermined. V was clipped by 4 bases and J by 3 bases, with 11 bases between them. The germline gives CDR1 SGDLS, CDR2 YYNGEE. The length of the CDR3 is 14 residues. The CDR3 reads CASSPVNIYNEQFF. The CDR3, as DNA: TGTGCCAGCAGCCCCGTTAACATCTACAATGAGCAGTTCTTC. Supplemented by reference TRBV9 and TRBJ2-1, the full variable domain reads DSGVTQTPKHLITATGQRVTLRCSPRSGDLSVYWYQQSLDQGLQFLIQYYNGEERAKGNILERFSAQQFPDLHSELNLSSLELGDSALYFCASSPVNIYNEQFFGPGTRLTVL.

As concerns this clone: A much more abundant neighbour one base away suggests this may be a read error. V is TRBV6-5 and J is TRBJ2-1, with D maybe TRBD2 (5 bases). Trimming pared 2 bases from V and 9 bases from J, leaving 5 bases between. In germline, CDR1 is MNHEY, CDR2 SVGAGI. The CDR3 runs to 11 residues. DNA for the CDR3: TGTGCCAGCAGTTACGAGGGTGAGCAGTTCTTC. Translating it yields CASSYEGEQFF.

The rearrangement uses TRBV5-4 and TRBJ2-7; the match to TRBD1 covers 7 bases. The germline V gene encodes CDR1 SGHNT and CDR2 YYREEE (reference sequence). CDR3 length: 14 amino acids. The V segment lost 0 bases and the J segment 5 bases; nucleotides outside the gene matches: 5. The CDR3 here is CASSLVGGKDEQYF. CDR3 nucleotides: TGTGCCAGCAGCTTGGTAGGGGGCAAGGACGAGCAGTACTTC.

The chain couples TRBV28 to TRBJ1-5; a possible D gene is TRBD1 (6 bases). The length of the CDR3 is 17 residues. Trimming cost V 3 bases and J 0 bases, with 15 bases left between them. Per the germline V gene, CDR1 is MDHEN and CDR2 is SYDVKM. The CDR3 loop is CASSFMGGEYSNQPQHF. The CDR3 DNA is TGTGCCAGCAGTTTTATGGGGGGCGAGTATAGCAATCAGCCCCAGCATTTT.

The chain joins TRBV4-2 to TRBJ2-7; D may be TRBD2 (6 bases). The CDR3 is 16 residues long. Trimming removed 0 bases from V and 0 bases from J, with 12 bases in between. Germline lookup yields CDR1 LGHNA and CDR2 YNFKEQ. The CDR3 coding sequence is TGTGCCAGCAGCCAAGATTTCGGGAGAACCTCCTACGAGCAGTACTTC. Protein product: CASSQDFGRTSYEQYF.

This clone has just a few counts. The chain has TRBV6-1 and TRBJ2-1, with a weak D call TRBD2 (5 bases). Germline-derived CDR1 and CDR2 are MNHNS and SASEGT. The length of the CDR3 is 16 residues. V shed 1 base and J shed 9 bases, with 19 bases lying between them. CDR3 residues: CASSEVLYSARGEQFF. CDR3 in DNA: TGTGCCAGCAGTGAAGTCCTGTACTCAGCACGGGGTGAGCAGTTCTTC.

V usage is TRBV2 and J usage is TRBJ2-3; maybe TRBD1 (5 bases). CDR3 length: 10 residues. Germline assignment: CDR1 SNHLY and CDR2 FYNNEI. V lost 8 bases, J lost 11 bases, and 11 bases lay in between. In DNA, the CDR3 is TGTGCCAGCGGGGCGGATCTGCAGTATTTT. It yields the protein CASGADLQYF.

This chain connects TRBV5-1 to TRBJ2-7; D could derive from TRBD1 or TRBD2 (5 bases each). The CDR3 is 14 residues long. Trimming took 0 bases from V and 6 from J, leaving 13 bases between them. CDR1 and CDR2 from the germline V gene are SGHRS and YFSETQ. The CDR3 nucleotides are TGCGCCAGCAGCTTGGTAGGGACCCCTGGCGAGCAGTACTTC. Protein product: CASSLVGTPGEQYF.